The 17 T cell receptor beta chains given below trace back to one sample, sequenced in a study of cytomegalovirus exposure and HLA in healthy donors. PCR employed 60 Vbeta and 13 Jbeta primers. Using immunoSEQ multiplex PCR, the repertoire was profiled, and TCRdb retains in-frame clones only, with some absent. The data contain roughly 150,000 clones, about three quarters of them singletons. The sample comprised PBMCs. Source of these receptors: a man between 18 and 29 years old in good health and CMV-seronegative.

This chain links TRBV6-1 with TRBJ1-1; 8 bases line up with TRBD1. The V gene end was trimmed by 5 bases and the J gene end by 4 bases; junction bases not matched to a gene: 3. Germline V gene data show CDR1 as MNHNS and CDR2 as SASEGT. The CDR3 runs to 13 residues. The CDR3 DNA reads as TGTGCCAGCAGTCGACAGGGGAGCACTGAAGCTTTCTTT. This codes for CASSRQGSTEAFF.

The chain is built from TRBV6-5 and TRBJ2-3; TRBD2 agrees at 9 bases. Germline CDR1 reads MNHEY; CDR2 reads SVGAGI. CDR3 length: 16 amino acids. With V trimmed by 0 bases and J by 2 bases, 3 bases remained unmatched. CDR3 sequence reads: CASSYSPSGVTDTQYF. CDR3 DNA sequence: TGTGCCAGCAGTTACTCACCTAGCGGGGTCACAGATACGCAGTATTTT.

The gene calls are TRBV14 and TRBJ2-2, with 8 bases lining up with TRBD1. With 0 bases clipped from V and 7 bases from J, the junction kept 4 bases outside the gene matches. CDR1 and CDR2 (germline): SGHDN, FVKESK. The CDR3 is 15 amino acids. The DNA of the CDR3 is TGTGCCAGCAGCCAAGACACAGGGGGAATCGGGGAGCTGTTTTTT. Its protein product is CASSQDTGGIGELFF.

The CDR3 protein is CASSPGGTANSPLHF. The CDR3 bases are TGTGCCAGCAGCCCAGGGGGGACAGCTAATTCACCCCTCCACTTT. The J gene is TRBJ1-6, the V gene TRBV9; 7 bases line up with TRBD1. The length of the CDR3 is 15 residues. V gave up 4 bases and J gave up 6 bases; unmatched junction bases: 7. The V gene's germline CDR1 is SGDLS and CDR2 YYNGEE.

In its sample, this clone was seen once. The J gene is TRBJ1-5, the V gene TRBV19; weak D call: TRBD1 (5 bases). Trimming pared 11 bases from V and 1 base from J, leaving 24 bases between. The germline V gene has CDR1 LNHDA and CDR2 SQIVND (reference sequence). This CDR3 contains 17 residues. In DNA form, the CDR3 reads TGTGCCGGTGGGGCGCGAACAGATCCCTTGAGCAATCAGCCCCAGCATTTT. Translation: CAGGARTDPLSNQPQHF.

This clone was picked up a small number of times. V and J are TRBV18 and TRBJ2-5; a weak D match, TRBD1 (6 bases). The tail of the sequence fits TRBJ2-7 better, so the J call may be wrong. The CDR3 totals 13 residues. Germline V CDR1 and CDR2: KGHSH, LQKENI. The CDR3 region is CASSPSRDNEQYF. The CDR3 DNA reads TGTGCCAGCTCACCCTCCAGGGACAACGAGCAGTACTTC.

The chain employs TRBV7-2 and TRBJ2-5, with D possibly matching TRBD1 (6 bases). Germline V gene lookup returns CDR1 SGHTA and CDR2 FQGNSA. V shed 5 bases and J shed 0 bases, with 13 bases lying between them. The CDR3 consists of 15 residues. In DNA form, the CDR3 reads TGTGCCAGCAGCCCGCGGACAGCCCACCAAGAGACCCAGTACTTC. This gives the protein CASSPRTAHQETQYF.

The chain links TRBV25-1 to TRBJ2-4; 8 nucleotides match TRBD2. Trimming removed 6 bases from V and 4 bases from J; junction bases left unmatched: 5. This CDR3 contains 14 residues. Germline V gives CDR1 MGHDK, CDR2 SYGVNS. The CDR3 sequence is CASSKSGGKNIQYF. The CDR3 region has the DNA TGTGCCAGCAGCAAAAGCGGGGGTAAAAACATTCAGTACTTC.

This clone has just one count. The rearrangement links TRBV5-4 to TRBJ1-3; 10 nucleotides match TRBD1. Germline CDR1 and CDR2: SGHNT and YYREEE (reference sequence). CDR3 length: 17 amino acids. V was pared by 3 bases and J by 2 bases, with 8 bases of the junction left unmatched. CDR3 coding DNA: TGTGCCAGCAGCTCTCCAAAGGGACAGGGGACTGGAAACACCATATATTTT. It yields the protein CASSSPKGQGTGNTIYF.

The chain joins TRBV5-4 to TRBJ2-7; D not certain. The CDR3 runs 12 residues. Per the germline V gene, CDR1 is SGHNT and CDR2 is YYREEE (reference sequence). V lost 4 bases to trimming and J lost 1 base, with 6 bases between them. The CDR3 nucleotides are TGTGCCAGCAGCCGAGCTTCCTACGAGCAGTACTTC. Amino acids: CASSRASYEQYF.

The J gene is TRBJ2-7, the V gene TRBV27, with D tentatively TRBD2 (7 bases). CDR1 is MNHEY and CDR2 is SMNVEV in the germline V gene (reference sequence). This CDR3 comprises 14 residues. Deletions cut 7 bases from V and 5 bases from J, with 18 bases between. For the CDR3, the DNA is TGTGCCAGCACCTCGGGGGGCAGGGTACACGAGCAGTACTTC. Amino acid sequence: CASTSGGRVHEQYF.

This clone was detected only a few times. V usage is TRBV7-2 and J usage is TRBJ2-3; 9 bases agree with TRBD1. The V gene's germline CDR1 is SGHTA and CDR2 FQGNSA. Germline trimming cut 5 bases from V and 2 bases from J; bases unmatched to any gene: 5. This CDR3 has 15 residues. DNA of the CDR3: TGTGCCAGCAGCCTAGGGACAGGGCACACAGATACGCAGTATTTT. This translates into CASSLGTGHTDTQYF.

There are a few counts of this clone. The chain links TRBV5-6 to TRBJ2-1; the D gene is possibly TRBD1 (5 bases). V was cut by 0 bases and J by 0 bases, with 10 bases left in between. This CDR3 spans 16 amino acids. Germline V gene sequence: CDR1 SGHDT, CDR2 YYEEEE. Here the CDR3 reads CASSLDIGASYNEQFF. For the CDR3, the DNA is TGTGCCAGCAGCTTGGATATTGGGGCCTCCTACAATGAGCAGTTCTTC.

The chain employs TRBV2 and TRBJ2-7, with TRBD1 identical over 7 bases. This CDR3 region has 15 residues. J lost 2 bases, V lost 6 bases, and 10 bases had no gene match. Germline V gives CDR1 SNHLY, CDR2 FYNNEI. The CDR3: CASREATTGTYEQYF. As DNA, the CDR3 is TGTGCCAGCAGGGAGGCAACGACAGGGACCTACGAGCAGTACTTC.

This clone was seen a few times. This rearrangement joins TRBV16 to TRBJ2-3; D is undetermined. The CDR3 is made up of 15 amino acids. Germline V CDR1 and CDR2: KGHSY, FQNENV. The V and J ends lost 4 bases and 1 base respectively, with 12 bases between them. The CDR3 loop is CASSPSWSGTDTQYF. In nucleotides, the CDR3 is TGTGCCAGCAGCCCATCTTGGTCGGGCACAGATACGCAGTATTTT.

This clone has more than one count but fewer than ten. The rearrangement joins TRBV19 to TRBJ2-7, with D possibly matching TRBD1 (5 bases). V dropped 4 bases and J dropped 6 bases, with 13 bases sitting between them. This CDR3 spans 13 amino acids. Looked up from germline, CDR1 is LNHDA and CDR2 is SQIVND (reference sequence). The DNA of the CDR3 is TGTGCCAGTAGTAGGTCCATAAGGGGCGAGCAGTACTTC. Residues: CASSRSIRGEQYF. The whole variable domain, remainder taken from reference TRBV19 and TRBJ2-7, is DGGITQSPKYLFRKEGQNVTLSCEQNLNHDAMYWYRQDPGQGLRLIYYSQIVNDFQKGDIAEGYSVSREKKESFPLTVTSAQKNPTAFYLCASSRSIRGEQYFGPGTRLTVT.

This chain links TRBV6-5 with TRBJ1-2; possibly TRBD1 for D (5 bases). The V and J ends lost 10 bases and 4 bases respectively, with 13 bases between them. Germline V CDR1 and CDR2: MNHEY, SVGAGI. This CDR3 spans 12 amino acids. CDR3: CATEQDGYGYTF. The CDR3 region has the DNA TGTGCCACCGAACAGGACGGCTATGGCTACACCTTC.